Shown below are 25 T cell receptor beta chains from a single sample sequenced in a study of T cell responses to AZD1222 COVID-19 vaccine. Sequenced by immunoSEQ multiplex PCR; TCRdb stores in-frame clones only, minus some. The data contain some 150,000 clones, 88% of them singletons. This sample comprised peripheral blood, obtained 28 days after the second dose of the MenACWY control vaccine. The receptors stem from an adult who received the MenACWY meningococcal vaccine as a control.

The V and J genes are TRBV6-5 and TRBJ2-7, with 7 bases identical to TRBD1. This CDR3 is built from 16 residues. V lost 4 bases to trimming and J lost 1 base; unmatched junction nucleotides: 10. The germline V gene has CDR1 MNHEY and CDR2 SVGAGI. The CDR3: CASSSRTGSSSYEQYF. CDR3 in DNA: TGTGCCAGCAGTTCGCGGACAGGAAGCTCTTCCTACGAGCAGTACTTC.

The rearrangement uses TRBV12-5 and TRBJ2-1; perhaps TRBD1 as D (5 bases). This CDR3 region has 16 residues. Germline CDR1 and CDR2: LGHNT and FRNRAP. V gave up 5 bases and J gave up 0 bases, with 14 bases separating them. The CDR3 loop reads CASGPPRVNSYNEQFF. The CDR3 DNA reads TGTGCTAGTGGTCCCCCCAGGGTTAACTCCTACAATGAGCAGTTCTTC.

The J gene is TRBJ2-3, the V gene TRBV3-1 (or the pseudogene TRBV3-2); D remains ambiguous. The CDR3 runs to 15 residues. Germline CDR1 is LGHDT and CDR2 is YNNKEL (reference sequence). The V end lost 1 base, the J end lost 0 bases, and 8 bases lay between the germline ends. The CDR3 here is CASSQAPGSTDTQYF. CDR3 DNA: TGTGCCAGCAGCCAAGCTCCAGGAAGCACAGATACGCAGTATTTT.

The chain joins TRBV20-1 to TRBJ2-3; TRBD1 is a possible D gene (6 bases). CDR3 length equals 13 residues. Between the trimmed V and J ends, which lost 3 bases and 3 bases, there was a span of 10 bases. Per germline, CDR1 DFQATT and CDR2 SNEGSKA (reference sequence). The CDR3 DNA reads TGCAGTGCTAGTATGGGGGCGACAGATACGCAGTATTTT. Amino acids: CSASMGATDTQYF.

This clone appeared a single time. This chain links TRBV6-5 with TRBJ2-2, with 9 bases fitting TRBD1. The V segment lost 4 bases and the J segment 7 bases; nucleotides outside the gene matches: 4. The length of the CDR3 is 14 residues. The germline CDR1 and CDR2 sequences are MNHEY and SVGAGI. For the CDR3, the DNA is TGTGCCAGCAGTTGGGGACAGGGAGGCGGGGAGCTGTTTTTT. Translating it yields CASSWGQGGGELFF.

V is TRBV6-2 or TRBV6-3 and J is TRBJ2-3; 10 nucleotides agree with TRBD1. Germline CDR1 is MNHEY and CDR2 is SVGEGT. V lost 2 bases, J lost 3 bases, and 5 bases stayed unmatched. CDR3 length: 16 amino acids. The CDR3 region has the DNA TGTGCCAGCAGTTACAGTAGGACAGGGGGAACAGATACGCAGTATTTT. Translation: CASSYSRTGGTDTQYF.

This clone has just one count. This rearrangement joins TRBV29-1 to TRBJ2-3; 12 nucleotides align to TRBD1. Germline V gives CDR1 SQVTM, CDR2 ANQGSEA. V shed 6 bases and J 0 bases; nucleotides not matched to a gene: 13. This CDR3 spans 18 amino acids. CDR3 in amino acids: CSVRRGQGARGSTDTQYF. The CDR3 DNA sequence: TGCAGCGTCAGAAGGGGACAGGGGGCAAGAGGGAGCACAGATACGCAGTATTTT.

This clone was found a few times. The chain joins TRBV7-2 to TRBJ2-3, with TRBD1 matching over 10 bases. V was pared by 1 base and J by 5 bases, with 12 bases of the junction left unmatched. The CDR3 loop spans 18 amino acids. Germline loops: CDR1 SGHTA, CDR2 FQGNSA. CDR3 sequence reads: CASSLDSGTGAPEDTQYF. For the CDR3, the DNA is TGTGCCAGCAGCTTAGACTCCGGGACAGGGGCCCCGGAAGATACGCAGTATTTT.

CDR3 sequence (DNA): TGCAGCGGGGGGACAGGGGGCCACACTGAAGCTTTCTTT. This translates into CSGGTGGHTEAFF. The chain is built from TRBV29-1 and TRBJ1-1, with 12 bases identical to TRBD1. The ends lost 7 bases at V and 3 bases at J; junction bases unmatched: 3. This CDR3 is built from 13 residues. Germline CDR1 is SQVTM and CDR2 is ANQGSEA. Looking up the rest from reference TRBV29-1 and TRBJ1-1 gives the full variable domain: SAVISQKPSRDICQRGTSLTIQCQVDSQVTMMFWYRQQPGQSLTLIATANQGSEATYESGFVIDKFPISRPNLTFSTLTVSNMSPEDSSIYLCSGGTGGHTEAFFGQGTRLTVV.

The chain has TRBV2 and TRBJ2-7; 8 nucleotides agree with TRBD2. The V segment lost 2 bases and the J segment 3 bases; nucleotides outside the gene matches: 0. CDR3 length equals 13 residues. The V gene's germline CDR1 is SNHLY and CDR2 FYNNEI. This chain's CDR3 is CASSELAGYEQYF. The CDR3 region has the DNA TGTGCCAGCAGTGAACTAGCGGGCTACGAGCAGTACTTC.

V gene TRBV9 combines with J gene TRBJ1-1; tentatively, D is TRBD1 (5 bases). The CDR3 consists of 16 residues. Germline CDR1 and CDR2: SGDLS and YYNGEE. V was trimmed by 2 bases and J by 2 bases, leaving 16 bases between them. The CDR3 DNA is TGTGCCAGCAGCGTCAAGGGGAATGGGGGTAACACTGAAGCTTTCTTT. Residues: CASSVKGNGGNTEAFF.

In DNA, the CDR3 is TGTGCCACCAGTGATTCAAGGACAGCAGGCTACGAGCAGTACTTC. Translated, it gives CATSDSRTAGYEQYF. The chain uses TRBV24-1 and TRBJ2-7; tentatively, D is TRBD1 (6 bases). The CDR3 has 15 amino acids. Germline-derived CDR1 and CDR2 are KGHDR and SFDVKD. V was clipped by 2 bases and J by 3 bases, with 13 bases between them.

This chain connects TRBV28 to TRBJ2-4; D remains unclear. The length of the CDR3 is 16 residues. Germline loops: CDR1 MDHEN, CDR2 SYDVKM. Trimming left V 5 bases short and J 0 bases short, with 14 bases between. The CDR3 DNA follows: TGTGCCAGCAGTCCCCGGAAGGTGATAGCCAAAAACATTCAGTACTTC. Its protein product is CASSPRKVIAKNIQYF.

The chain couples TRBV7-9 to TRBJ1-3, with TRBD1 matching over 7 bases. V shed 4 bases, J shed 1 base, and the junction held 1 base outside the gene matches. This CDR3 contains 14 residues. The germline CDR1 and CDR2 sequences are SEHNR and FQNEAQ (reference sequence). CDR3 loop: CASSSQGSGNTIYF. DNA of the CDR3: TGTGCCAGCAGCTCACAGGGGTCTGGAAACACCATATATTTT.

The chain uses TRBV29-1 and TRBJ1-2; the D gene is possibly TRBD1 (5 bases). CDR3 length equals 13 residues. Looked up from germline, CDR1 is SQVTM and CDR2 is ANQGSEA. V was clipped by 6 bases and J by 4 bases, with 15 bases between them. Here the CDR3 DNA reads TGCAGCGTGAGTCGGGGGACTACCTATGGCTACACCTTC. As protein: CSVSRGTTYGYTF.

The rearrangement joins TRBV6-5 to TRBJ1-1, with D possibly matching TRBD1 (6 bases). The V end lost 6 bases, the J end lost 11 bases, and 19 bases lay between the germline ends. Looked up from germline, CDR1 is MNHEY and CDR2 is SVGAGI. This CDR3 has 13 amino acids. The CDR3 coding sequence is TGTGCCAGCAGGCCAACAGGGTACATCGACGCTTTCTTT. Translated: CASRPTGYIDAFF.

The chain couples TRBV18 to TRBJ1-3; TRBD1 matches 8 bases. The V gene end was trimmed by 0 bases and the J gene end by 4 bases; junction bases not matched to a gene: 2. CDR3 length: 15 residues. The V gene's germline CDR1 is KGHSH and CDR2 LQKENI. CDR3: CASSPPGQGGNTIYF. CDR3 nucleotide sequence: TGTGCCAGCTCACCACCCGGACAGGGAGGAAACACCATATATTTT.

This chain joins TRBV5-6 and TRBJ2-3; 8 nucleotides align to TRBD1. Germline assignment: CDR1 SGHDT and CDR2 YYEEEE. The ends lost 3 bases at V and 4 bases at J; junction bases unmatched: 4. The CDR3 is made up of 14 amino acids. CDR3 sequence (DNA): TGTGCCAGCAGCTCTGGGACAGGAGCAGATACGCAGTATTTT. Translated, it gives CASSSGTGADTQYF.

The rearrangement uses TRBV5-1 and TRBJ2-7, with D maybe TRBD2 (5 bases). Germline CDR1 is SGHRS and CDR2 is YFSETQ. The CDR3 length is 16 residues. Trimming pared 4 bases from V and 3 bases from J, leaving 20 bases between. The CDR3 nucleotides read TGCGCCAGCAGCCCCGGGGTGGCCCCGAGGGACTACGAGCAGTACTTC. Encoded protein: CASSPGVAPRDYEQYF.

The chain carries TRBV6-2 or TRBV6-3 and TRBJ1-1; 8 bases map to TRBD1. The CDR3 runs 18 residues. Germline assignment: CDR1 MNHEY and CDR2 SVGEGT. Losses at the gene ends were 2 bases for V and 2 bases for J; bases not matched to a gene: 13. CDR3 coding DNA: TGTGCCAGCAGTTACCCCGACAGGGGCCCTCCTACTAACACTGAAGCTTTCTTT. Its protein is CASSYPDRGPPTNTEAFF.

This chain connects TRBV6-5 to TRBJ1-1, with a weak D call TRBD1 (6 bases). Trimming removed 8 bases at V and 7 bases at J, with 20 bases between. This CDR3 is 14 amino acids long. Germline CDR1 and CDR2: MNHEY and SVGAGI. This chain's CDR3 is CASDLGARRDEAFF. For the CDR3, the DNA is TGTGCCAGCGACTTGGGGGCGAGGAGGGATGAAGCTTTCTTT.

The chain employs TRBV7-2 and TRBJ2-5; 11 nucleotides align to TRBD2. Germline CDR1 reads SGHTA; CDR2 reads FQGNSA. There are 15 residues in the CDR3. J was trimmed by 1 base and V by 5 bases; bases with no gene match: 3. The CDR3 loop is CASSLGLAGQETQYF. Written as DNA, the CDR3 is TGTGCCAGCAGCCTAGGACTAGCGGGCCAAGAGACCCAGTACTTC. The full variable domain, rest sourced from reference TRBV7-2 and TRBJ2-5, is GAGVSQSPSNKVTEKGKDVELRCDPISGHTALYWYRQSLGQGLEFLIYFQGNSAPDKSGLPSDRFSAERTGGSVSTLTIQRTQQEDSAVYLCASSLGLAGQETQYFGPGTRLLVL.

V usage is TRBV10-3 and J usage is TRBJ1-5; 7 positions match TRBD1. Germline V gene lookup returns CDR1 ENHRY and CDR2 SYGVKD. V lost 0 bases and J lost 6; bases outside the gene matches: 8. This CDR3 comprises 16 residues. The CDR3, as DNA: TGTGCCATCAGTGAGTCTACAGGGGCAGGTGGTCAGCCCCAGCATTTT. This translates into CAISESTGAGGQPQHF.

This CDR3 is CASSDTGYNEKLFF. CDR3 nucleotides: TGTGCCAGCAGCGATACAGGATATAATGAAAAACTGTTTTTT. This chain links TRBV2 with TRBJ1-4; D is possibly TRBD1 (5 bases). V lost 6 bases to trimming and J lost 4 bases, with 12 bases between them. This CDR3 contains 14 residues. CDR1 and CDR2 from the germline V gene are SNHLY and FYNNEI.

The V call is TRBV5-6, the J call TRBJ2-3; the match to TRBD2 covers 7 bases. CDR3 length equals 19 residues. With 4 bases clipped from V and 0 bases from J, the junction kept 17 bases outside the gene matches. Germline CDR1 and CDR2: SGHDT and YYEEEE. In DNA form, the CDR3 reads TGTGCCAGCAGCCGGTACCTACCGGGAGGCTTCACTAGCACAGATACGCAGTATTTT. Its protein is CASSRYLPGGFTSTDTQYF.